The clone carrying this T cell receptor (beta chain) occurred many times. This specimen comes from a study of HIV-infected children after antiretroviral therapy interruption. Study as a whole: Children were on planned treatment interruption or continuous treatment. Interruption-arm samples span weeks 0, 12, interruption end (24 or 48), and about 3 years post-study. Weeks 0, 48 and 150 were sampled under continuous treatment.

V lost 6 bases and J lost 1, with 15 bases in between. CDR3 length: 15 residues. Treatment reported: PENTA 11 planned treatment interruption arm or continuous ART arm. Naive CD4+ CD45RA+ CD45RO- T cells were sorted from thawed PBMCs. Unique molecular identifiers were included in an RNA-based 3' RACE TCR library. TCRdb independently ran MiXCR on the 3' RACE reads; one entry per CDR3 protein. Of more than 85,000 distinct CDR3 sequences listed, around 6.9% are singletons. This sequence originates from a pool of human donors with HIV. The chain carries TRBV12-3 or TRBV12-4 and TRBJ1-1; tentatively, D is TRBD1 (5 bases). Specimen: CD45RA+ CD4+ T cells from PBMCs, pooled from several time points, collected from a donor given antiretroviral therapy, either interrupted or continuous. As to subset: naive CD4+ CD45RA+ CD45RO- T cells. The CDR3 nucleotides read TGTGCCAGCAGACCCCACGGGGGGGAGAACACTGAAGCTTTCTTT. The encoded protein is CASRPHGGENTEAFF.